Shown below are 12 T cell receptor beta chains from a single sample sequenced in a study of Graves' ophthalmopathy and Graves' hyperthyroidism. Amplifying from RNA transcripts, the study obtained TCR beta CDR3 regions. The workflow started with a first-round RT-PCR run with HTBI primers and then moved on to a second-round multiplex PCR. TCRdb recomputed calls from the multiplex PCR reads with MiXCR, one row per CDR3 protein. This sample yields hundreds of thousands of distinct CDR3 sequences, of which about 40% are seen a single time; 3% to 3.5% belongs to the top ten. The specimen was peripheral blood. The source of these receptors is an adult man with Graves' ophthalmopathy.

On this clonotype itself: No DNA is shown, since the ends of the CDR3 on it are uncertain; the CDR3 is the one TCRdb lists. This rearrangement joins TRBV2 to TRBJ1-1; TRBD1, the D gene given by the table, was not confirmed from the DNA. The CDR3 is made up of 22 amino acids, end residues included. In germline, CDR1 is SNHLY, CDR2 FYNNEI. The CDR3 region is CARTGGTGANVLTFGAGTEAFF.

The chain joins TRBV19 to TRBJ2-7, with 8 bases fitting TRBD1. Germline-derived CDR1 and CDR2 are LNHDA and SQIVND (reference sequence). The CDR3 consists of 15 residues. J lost 0 bases, V lost 5 bases, and 6 bases had no gene match. CDR3 amino acids: CASSERDRSSYEQYF. CDR3 sequence (DNA): TGTGCCAGTAGTGAAAGGGACAGGAGCTCCTACGAGCAGTACTTC.

Points on this clonotype: A much larger clone is a single base away; this may be a read error. This sequence joins TRBV19 and TRBJ2-7; 9 positions agree with TRBD1. Germline V gives CDR1 LNHDA, CDR2 SQIVND (reference sequence). The CDR3 runs 16 residues. J lost 2 bases, V lost 4 bases, and 9 bases had no gene match. For the CDR3, the DNA is TGTGCCAGTAGTACTTCTGGGACAGGGTTCCCCTACGAGCAGTACTTC. Translation gives CASSTSGTGFPYEQYF.

The sample holds many counts of this clonotype. J is TRBJ1-1 and V is TRBV19, with D possibly TRBD1 on 6 matching bases. The ends were cut back, 3 bases at V and 0 bases at J, with 14 bases in the middle. This CDR3 region has 16 residues. Germline CDR1 reads LNHDA; CDR2 reads SQIVND (reference sequence). For the CDR3, the DNA is TGTGCCAGTAGTATCTCGTCAGGGGAGATGAACACTGAAGCTTTCTTT. This translates into CASSISSGEMNTEAFF.

The chain employs TRBV29-1 and TRBJ1-2, with a tentative D call TRBD1 (6 bases). CDR1 and CDR2 (germline): SQVTM, ANQGSEA. CDR3 length: 13 residues. Trimming shortened V by 5 bases and J by 4 bases, and 14 bases separated the two germline ends. CDR3 nucleotide sequence: TGCAGCGTTTCAATCGGGACACGCTATGGCTACACCTTC. Its translation is CSVSIGTRYGYTF.

In the case of this clonotype: A single base separates this from a much larger clone, so it may be a read error. The J gene is TRBJ1-2, the V gene TRBV2, with no clear D. This CDR3 spans 13 amino acids. CDR1 and CDR2 from the germline V gene are SNHLY and FYNNEI. The CDR3 DNA follows: TGTACCAGCAGTGTGAAAAGGACGGAAGGCTACACCTTC. Translating it yields CTSSVKRTEGYTF.

This clonotype was seen at least ten times. The chain is built from TRBV12-3 or TRBV12-4 and TRBJ2-5; the match to TRBD1 covers 8 bases. Trimming took 5 bases from V and 7 from J; bases not matched to a gene: 6. CDR3 length equals 13 residues. DNA for the CDR3: TGTGCCAGCAGTCCACAGGGGGTGAGGACCCAGTACTTC. It yields the protein CASSPQGVRTQYF.

Of note for this clonotype: A read error may account for a junction end that differs from germline. The chain carries TRBV10-3 and TRBJ2-5, with D perhaps TRBD2 (5 bases). CDR3 length: 14 amino acids. From germline, CDR1 is ENHRY and CDR2 SYGVKD. The CDR3 nucleotides are TGTGCCAGCAGCAACTTGCGAGGGCAAGAGACCGAGTACTTC. Its translation: CASSNLRGQETEYF.

Ten or more counts support this clonotype. V and J are TRBV20-1 and TRBJ2-3; perhaps TRBD2 as D (6 bases). CDR3 length: 17 amino acids. V lost 1 base and J 6 bases, leaving 23 bases between the germline ends. CDR1 and CDR2 from the germline V gene are DFQATT and SNEGSKA (reference sequence). CDR3 residues: CSARGDLQNRKGDTQYF. Written as DNA, the CDR3 is TGCAGTGCTAGAGGGGACTTGCAAAACCGGAAAGGGGATACGCAGTATTTT.

Many counts were recorded for this clonotype. V gene TRBV19 combines with J gene TRBJ1-2; TRBD1 agrees at 10 bases. From germline, CDR1 is LNHDA and CDR2 SQIVND (reference sequence). The trim removed 4 bases at V and 3 bases at J, leaving 11 bases unmatched. This CDR3 spans 17 amino acids. The CDR3 reads CASSNTGTGARHYGYTF. CDR3 nucleotide sequence: TGTGCCAGTAGTAACACCGGGACAGGGGCGAGGCACTATGGCTACACCTTC. Together with reference TRBV19 and TRBJ1-2, the CDR3 gives the full variable domain: DGGITQSPKYLFRKEGQNVTLSCEQNLNHDAMYWYRQDPGQGLRLIYYSQIVNDFQKGDIAEGYSVSREKKESFPLTVTSAQKNPTAFYLCASSNTGTGARHYGYTFGSGTRLTVV.

The chain links TRBV29-1 to TRBJ1-5; D call uncertain. V was shortened by 0 bases and J by 9 bases, with 18 bases between the two germline ends. The CDR3 runs to 15 residues. The V gene's germline CDR1 is SQVTM and CDR2 ANQGSEA. Written as DNA, the CDR3 is TGCAGCGTTGAAGATCCCAGCGGTAGGGAGCGGCCCCAGCATTTT. This translates into CSVEDPSGRERPQHF.

At least ten counts were recorded for this clonotype. The CDR3 loop is CASSPRQGKGYNQPQHF. CDR3 sequence (DNA): TGTGCCAGCAGTCCCCGACAGGGGAAGGGGTACAATCAGCCCCAGCATTTT. The rearrangement joins TRBV12-3 or TRBV12-4 to TRBJ1-5, with 8 bases identical to TRBD1. Germline trimming cut 5 bases from V and 3 bases from J; bases unmatched to any gene: 12. CDR3 length equals 17 residues.